One and the same sample provided the 27 T cell receptor beta chains below, sequenced in a study of cytomegalovirus exposure and HLA in healthy donors. Primers included in the PCR were 60 Vbeta and 13 Jbeta primers. Here immunoSEQ multiplex PCR was the method, and the copy in TCRdb shows in-frame clones only, minus some. This table has about 110,000 clones, around 80% appearing once. What was sequenced was PBMCs. The receptor source for this set is a man under 40 in good health and CMV-seropositive.

CDR3 coding DNA: TGCGCCAGCAGCTCCCGACAGGGGGGTAGTCTTTCGGGAAACACCATATATTTT. This sequence encodes CASSSRQGGSLSGNTIYF. V gene TRBV4-1 combines with J gene TRBJ1-3, with 9 nucleotides matching TRBD1. The CDR3 spans 18 residues. Germline CDR1 is MGHRA and CDR2 is YSYEKL. Unmatched junction bases numbered 15, after V lost 5 bases and J lost 4 bases.

This CDR3 reads CASSQDLELAARSYNEQFF. The DNA for the CDR3 is TGCGCCAGCAGCCAAGATTTAGAGCTAGCGGCGCGTTCCTACAATGAGCAGTTCTTC. This sequence joins TRBV4-1 and TRBJ2-1, with 7 bases that match TRBD2. Germline-derived CDR1 and CDR2 are MGHRA and YSYEKL. V lost 0 bases to trimming and J lost 1 base; unmatched junction nucleotides: 12. The CDR3 covers 19 residues.

This chain uses TRBV27 with TRBJ2-7; D perhaps matches TRBD2 (6 bases). The length of the CDR3 is 14 residues. CDR1 is MNHEY, CDR2 SMNVEV, per germline (reference sequence). V was trimmed by 5 bases and J by 8 bases, leaving 19 bases between them. CDR3 in amino acids: CASSPKRDFRKQYF. CDR3 nucleotides: TGTGCCAGCAGTCCGAAAAGGGACTTTCGGAAGCAGTACTTC.

A few counts support this clone. The rearrangement joins TRBV19 to TRBJ1-1; D might be TRBD1 (5 bases). V was pared by 5 bases and J by 7 bases, with 14 bases between. The CDR3 consists of 13 residues. Germline CDR1 LNHDA, CDR2 SQIVND (reference sequence). The CDR3 nucleotides read TGTGCCAGTAGTGTCGGGGGGGTGAATGAAGCTTTCTTT. Translated, it gives CASSVGGVNEAFF. The whole variable domain, remainder taken from reference TRBV19 and TRBJ1-1, is DGGITQSPKYLFRKEGQNVTLSCEQNLNHDAMYWYRQDPGQGLRLIYYSQIVNDFQKGDIAEGYSVSREKKESFPLTVTSAQKNPTAFYLCASSVGGVNEAFFGQGTRLTVV.

This chain connects TRBV5-6 to TRBJ1-2; the D gene is possibly TRBD1 (5 bases). V lost 0 bases and J lost 7, with 13 bases in between. The CDR3 has 14 residues. Germline CDR1 and CDR2: SGHDT and YYEEEE. CDR3 nucleotides: TGTGCCAGCAGCTTGGGCAAACCTGGGGCTGGCTACACCTTC. Translated: CASSLGKPGAGYTF.

V usage is TRBV5-1 and J usage is TRBJ2-7; possibly TRBD1 for D (6 bases). The length of the CDR3 is 16 residues. Germline lookup yields CDR1 SGHRS and CDR2 YFSETQ. Trimming pared 5 bases from V and 6 bases from J, leaving 24 bases between. The CDR3 reads CASRIGAGDPPGEQYF. The CDR3 DNA is TGCGCCAGCAGGATTGGGGCAGGGGACCCTCCCGGCGAGCAGTACTTC.

This clone was seen a handful of times. The chain joins TRBV19 to TRBJ2-2, with D unclear. The CDR3 is 16 amino acids. The V gene lost 2 bases and the J gene lost 1 base, with 11 bases spanning the gap. Germline V gene lookup returns CDR1 LNHDA and CDR2 SQIVND (reference sequence). As DNA, the CDR3 is TGTGCCAGTAGTATAAGCCAGCGCAAGAACACCGGGGAGCTGTTTTTT. Protein product: CASSISQRKNTGELFF. Full variable domain (outside the CDR3, taken from reference TRBV19 and TRBJ2-2): DGGITQSPKYLFRKEGQNVTLSCEQNLNHDAMYWYRQDPGQGLRLIYYSQIVNDFQKGDIAEGYSVSREKKESFPLTVTSAQKNPTAFYLCASSISQRKNTGELFFGEGSRLTVL.

The J gene is TRBJ1-3, the V gene TRBV4-2, with TRBD1 identical over 8 bases. V trimming: 0 bases; J trimming: 0 bases; junction bases outside the gene matches: 7. The germline gives CDR1 LGHNA, CDR2 YNFKEQ. The CDR3 length is 18 residues. The DNA for the CDR3 is TGTGCCAGCAGCCAAGATCCCGCAGGGGGCCGCTCTGGAAACACCATATATTTT. Protein sequence: CASSQDPAGGRSGNTIYF.

V gene TRBV6-1 combines with J gene TRBJ1-1, with 7 bases that match TRBD1. Germline V gene lookup returns CDR1 MNHNS and CDR2 SASEGT. Trimming removed 5 bases from V and 6 bases from J; junction bases left unmatched: 9. This CDR3 has 14 amino acids. CDR3 region: CASSSSGQAPEAFF. The DNA of the CDR3 is TGTGCCAGCAGTTCCTCCGGACAGGCCCCTGAAGCTTTCTTT.

Turning to this clone: A read error may account for a junction end that differs from germline. The chain is built from TRBV15 and TRBJ1-2; 7 nucleotides line up with TRBD1. Germline-derived CDR1 and CDR2 are LNHNV and YYDKDF (reference sequence). This CDR3 has 13 residues. The CDR3 loop is CATSRTGRFGYPF. The CDR3 region has the DNA TGTGCCACCAGCAGGACAGGGAGGTTTGGCTACCCCTTC.

Regarding this clone: One junction end disagrees with the germline gene, perhaps due to a read error. The rearrangement uses TRBV7-9 and TRBJ2-6, with TRBD2 matching over 8 bases. This CDR3 spans 16 amino acids. Germline values: CDR1 SEHNR, CDR2 FQNEAQ (reference sequence). The CDR3 nucleotides read TGTGCCAGCCTTCGGGGCGGGGGGAACGGGGCCAACGTCCTGCCTTTC. It translates to CASLRGGGNGANVLPF.

The chain combines TRBV28 with TRBJ2-7, with D possibly TRBD1 on 6 matching bases. V shed 6 bases and J shed 3 bases, with 18 bases lying between them. Germline values: CDR1 MDHEN, CDR2 SYDVKM. This CDR3 region has 15 residues. CDR3 nucleotide sequence: TGTGCCAGCAGAACACAGGGTAAAACGGGCTACGAGCAGTACTTC. Residues: CASRTQGKTGYEQYF. The variable domain in full, with the rest retrieved from reference TRBV28 and TRBJ2-7, is DVKVTQSSRYLVKRTGEKVFLECVQDMDHENMFWYRQDPGLGLRLIYFSYDVKMKEKGDIPEGYSVSREKKERFSLILESASTNQTSMYLCASRTQGKTGYEQYFGPGTRLTVT.

CDR3 coding DNA: TGTGCCAGCAGCAGCGGGGGGATAGATACGCAGTATTTT. This gives the protein CASSSGGIDTQYF. The chain couples TRBV28 to TRBJ2-3, with TRBD2 matching over 9 bases. V shed 6 bases, J shed 5 bases, and the junction held 3 bases outside the gene matches. The length of the CDR3 is 13 residues. Per germline, CDR1 MDHEN and CDR2 SYDVKM. The full variable domain, completed using reference TRBV28 and TRBJ2-3, is DVKVTQSSRYLVKRTGEKVFLECVQDMDHENMFWYRQDPGLGLRLIYFSYDVKMKEKGDIPEGYSVSREKKERFSLILESASTNQTSMYLCASSSGGIDTQYFGPGTRLTVL.

The chain has TRBV6-5 and TRBJ1-1; D unclear. The V and J ends lost 8 bases and 1 base respectively, with 14 bases between them. Germline V gives CDR1 MNHEY, CDR2 SVGAGI. The CDR3 has 14 amino acids. CDR3 nucleotides: TGTGCCAGCTCTCGAGCGGCTTCGAACACTGAAGCTTTCTTT. The encoded protein is CASSRAASNTEAFF.

This chain connects TRBV7-9 to TRBJ1-2; a weak D match, TRBD1 (6 bases). Germline assignment: CDR1 SEHNR and CDR2 FQNEAQ (reference sequence). This CDR3 is 13 amino acids long. Trimming shortened V by 3 bases and J by 6 bases, and 11 bases separated the two germline ends. CDR3 DNA sequence: TGTGCCAGCAGCTTCGCCGGGACAAATGGCTACACCTTC. This encodes CASSFAGTNGYTF.

The gene calls are TRBV27 and TRBJ2-7; TRBD2 might be the D (6 bases). The CDR3 runs 14 residues. The germline V and J ends were trimmed by 4 bases and 7 bases, with 17 bases remaining between them. Germline V gene data show CDR1 as MNHEY and CDR2 as SMNVEV (reference sequence). CDR3 nucleotide sequence: TGTGCCAGCAGTTCAGGGACCCCTGCGGGAGAGCAGTACTTC. It encodes CASSSGTPAGEQYF.

The CDR3 is CAWSEAGRGYTF. CDR3 DNA sequence: TGTGCCTGGAGTGAGGCAGGGCGGGGCTACACCTTC. The V call is TRBV30, the J call TRBJ1-2; a possible D gene is TRBD1 (5 bases). The V and J ends lost 1 base and 8 bases respectively, with 11 bases between them. The CDR3 is 12 residues long. Germline values: CDR1 GTSNPN, CDR2 SVGIG (reference sequence).

The CDR3 nucleotides read TGCGCCAGCAGCCAAGACAGTCAAGCCTACGAGCAGTACTTC. Protein sequence: CASSQDSQAYEQYF. This sequence joins TRBV4-1 and TRBJ2-7; D gene unclear. The CDR3 sequence is 14 residues long. Per the germline V gene, CDR1 is MGHRA and CDR2 is YSYEKL. V was clipped by 0 bases and J by 2 bases, with 8 bases between them.

Remarks on this clone: A read error may produce the germline difference seen at one junction end. The CDR3, as DNA: TGTGCCAGTAGTCTACGGCCGGGACAGGGGAGCTATGGCTACCCCTTC. Residues: CASSLRPGQGSYGYPF. The V and J genes are TRBV19 and TRBJ1-2, with 10 bases lining up with TRBD1. The CDR3 length is 16 residues. CDR1 LNHDA and CDR2 SQIVND come from the germline V gene (reference sequence).

The sample holds a few counts of this clone. This chain uses TRBV19 with TRBJ1-1; D is possibly TRBD1 (6 bases). V gave up 3 bases and J gave up 2 bases, with 13 bases separating them. This CDR3 contains 15 residues. CDR1 and CDR2 (germline): LNHDA, SQIVND (reference sequence). CDR3 nucleotide sequence: TGTGCCAGTAGTATGAATCCCAGGGGCAACACTGAAGCTTTCTTT. Protein sequence: CASSMNPRGNTEAFF. Filled out from reference TRBV19 and TRBJ1-1, the complete variable domain reads DGGITQSPKYLFRKEGQNVTLSCEQNLNHDAMYWYRQDPGQGLRLIYYSQIVNDFQKGDIAEGYSVSREKKESFPLTVTSAQKNPTAFYLCASSMNPRGNTEAFFGQGTRLTVV.

The rearrangement links TRBV10-3 to TRBJ1-5, with 8 bases fitting TRBD1. From germline, CDR1 is ENHRY and CDR2 SYGVKD. The CDR3 runs to 14 residues. After removal of 4 bases from V and 6 bases from J, the junction contained 5 bases not matched to a gene. The CDR3 region has the DNA TGTGCCATCAGTGGGACAGGGAAATTTCAGCCCCAGCATTTT. Residues: CAISGTGKFQPQHF.

This chain links TRBV18 with TRBJ2-1, with 7 nucleotides matching TRBD2. The V gene's germline CDR1 is KGHSH and CDR2 LQKENI. The CDR3 has 17 amino acids. V shed 2 bases and J 8 bases; nucleotides not matched to a gene: 15. This CDR3 reads CASSPIQDRDYGHEQFF. As DNA, the CDR3 is TGTGCCAGCTCACCAATACAGGACCGGGACTATGGCCATGAGCAGTTCTTC.

The chain carries TRBV4-2 and TRBJ2-7, with 9 bases fitting TRBD2. The CDR3 consists of 15 residues. V trimming: 5 bases; J trimming: 3 bases; junction bases outside the gene matches: 8. Germline values: CDR1 LGHNA, CDR2 YNFKEQ. The CDR3 nucleotides read TGTGCCAGCAGCGAAGCGGTAGCGGGGGTCTACGAGCAGTACTTC. This encodes CASSEAVAGVYEQYF.

V usage is TRBV18 and J usage is TRBJ2-5, with TRBD1 identical over 8 bases. Germline CDR1 reads KGHSH; CDR2 reads LQKENI. The CDR3 sequence is 14 residues long. The V and J ends lost 2 bases and 9 bases, in that order; junction bases with no gene match: 8. The DNA of the CDR3 is TGTGCCAGCTCACCATCCCAGACAGGGGAGGCCCAGTACTTC. This gives the protein CASSPSQTGEAQYF.

The sample holds a few counts of this clone. V gene TRBV4-3 combines with J gene TRBJ1-1; 7 bases are a match to TRBD1. V lost 2 bases to trimming and J lost 6 bases; unmatched junction nucleotides: 9. The CDR3 covers 15 residues. Germline CDR1 reads LGHNA; CDR2 reads YSLEER. The CDR3 bases are TGCGCCAGCAGCCAACGAGGGGGCCGTTTTCCTGAAGCTTTCTTT. Translating it yields CASSQRGGRFPEAFF.

The chain recombines TRBV7-2 with TRBJ2-3; D is unresolved. The V end lost 1 base, the J end lost 2 bases, and 7 bases lay between the germline ends. Germline CDR1 is SGHTA and CDR2 is FQGNSA. The CDR3 is 14 amino acids. Here the CDR3 reads CASSLGPNTDTQYF. DNA for the CDR3: TGTGCCAGCAGCTTAGGGCCCAACACAGATACGCAGTATTTT. Full variable domain (rest looked up from reference TRBV7-2 and TRBJ2-3): GAGVSQSPSNKVTEKGKDVELRCDPISGHTALYWYRQSLGQGLEFLIYFQGNSAPDKSGLPSDRFSAERTGGSVSTLTIQRTQQEDSAVYLCASSLGPNTDTQYFGPGTRLTVL.

With regard to this clone: Sequence at one end of the junction differs from germline and may be a read error. The CDR3 coding sequence is TGCGCCAGCAGCTTGGCCCCAATCGTTCCAGGGGGTAACTATGACTACACCTTC. Translation gives CASSLAPIVPGGNYDYTF. The chain combines TRBV5-1 with TRBJ1-2; 7 bases align to TRBD1. This CDR3 has 18 residues. CDR1 and CDR2 (germline): SGHRS, YFSETQ.